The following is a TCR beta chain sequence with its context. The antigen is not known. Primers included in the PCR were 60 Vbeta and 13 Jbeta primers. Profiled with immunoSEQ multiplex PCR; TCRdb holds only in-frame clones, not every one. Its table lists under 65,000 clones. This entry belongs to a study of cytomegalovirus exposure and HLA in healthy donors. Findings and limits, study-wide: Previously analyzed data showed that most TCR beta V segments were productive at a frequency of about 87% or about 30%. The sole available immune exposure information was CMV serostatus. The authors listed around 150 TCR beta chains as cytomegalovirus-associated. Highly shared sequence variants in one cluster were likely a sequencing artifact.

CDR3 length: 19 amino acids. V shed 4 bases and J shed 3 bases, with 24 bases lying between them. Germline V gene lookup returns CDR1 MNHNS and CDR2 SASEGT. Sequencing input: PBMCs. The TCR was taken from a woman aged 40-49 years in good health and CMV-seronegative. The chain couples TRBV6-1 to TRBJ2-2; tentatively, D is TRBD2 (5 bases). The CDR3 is CASSVRLRARGWDTGELFF. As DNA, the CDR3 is TGTGCCAGCAGTGTCAGATTAAGGGCGCGAGGGTGGGACACCGGGGAGCTGTTTTTT.